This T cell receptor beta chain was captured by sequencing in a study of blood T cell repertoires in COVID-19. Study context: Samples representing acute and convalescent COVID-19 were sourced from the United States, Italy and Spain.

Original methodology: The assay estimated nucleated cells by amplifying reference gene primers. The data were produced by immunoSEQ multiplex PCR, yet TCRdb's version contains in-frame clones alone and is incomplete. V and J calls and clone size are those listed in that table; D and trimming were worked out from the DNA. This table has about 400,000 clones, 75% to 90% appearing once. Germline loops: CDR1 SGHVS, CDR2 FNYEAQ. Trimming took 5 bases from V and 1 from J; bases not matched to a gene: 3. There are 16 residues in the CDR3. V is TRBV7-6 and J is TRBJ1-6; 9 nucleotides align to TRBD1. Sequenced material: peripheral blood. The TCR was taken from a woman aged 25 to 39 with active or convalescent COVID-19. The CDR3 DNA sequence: TGTGCCAGCAGCACCGGACAGGGGTCCTATAATTCACCCCTCCACTTT. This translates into CASSTGQGSYNSPLHF.